A single sample is the source of the 21 T cell receptor beta chains below, sequenced in a study of early T cells in non-severe SARS-CoV-2 infection (dated by TCRdb to the early 2020s). The library was prepared using 5' RACE. Sequencing relied on a NextSeq 500. TCRdb ran its own pipeline on the public reads, namely fastp trimming at Q25 and MiXCR clone calling, and kept in-frame beta chains. All rows with the same CDR3 protein become a single entry with the most common DNA and genes. This sample gives tens of thousands of distinct CDR3 sequences in total; approximately 6% of them show up just once. The biggest ten clones account for 4% to 5.5% of the sample. The sample in question was whole blood, obtained at baseline. These receptor sequences come from an adult who was a healthcare worker with PCR-confirmed SARS-CoV-2 infection or an uninfected control (not recorded which).

This clonotype appeared many times. The chain uses TRBV29-1 and TRBJ2-7; TRBD2 matches at 7 bases. The CDR3 runs to 13 residues. Germline V lookup: CDR1 SQVTM, CDR2 ANQGSEA. J lost 3 bases, V lost 6 bases, and 8 bases had no gene match. CDR3: CSVRREMGYEQYF. The CDR3 DNA reads TGCAGCGTCAGGCGGGAGATGGGCTACGAGCAGTACTTC.

Many counts were recorded for this clonotype. CDR3 in amino acids: CASSPHSGDQGYTF. CDR3 coding DNA: TGTGCCAGCAGCCCCCACTCGGGGGATCAAGGCTACACCTTC. This chain connects TRBV3-1 to TRBJ1-2, with D tentatively TRBD1 (5 bases). The CDR3 has 14 amino acids. V lost 4 bases to trimming and J lost 8 bases, with 17 bases between them. CDR1 is LGHDT, CDR2 YNNKEL, per germline (reference sequence).

This clonotype has a count of ten or more. The chain uses TRBV6-6 and TRBJ1-3; D possibly corresponds to TRBD1 (5 bases). This CDR3 is 15 amino acids long. Trimming took 5 bases from V and 0 from J, leaving 11 bases between them. CDR1 and CDR2 (germline): MNHNY, SVGAGI (reference sequence). The CDR3 sequence: CASSQGTISGNTIYF. The CDR3 DNA reads as TGTGCCAGCAGTCAGGGCACGATCTCTGGAAACACCATATATTTT.

The J gene is TRBJ1-1, the V gene TRBV9; 8 bases are a match to TRBD1. The CDR3 extends over 16 amino acids. Trimming took 4 bases from V and 5 from J; bases not matched to a gene: 13. In germline, CDR1 is SGDLS, CDR2 YYNGEE. The CDR3 DNA sequence: TGTGCCAGCAGCCCTGCAGGGGGCAGGGGTCGAACTGAAGCTTTCTTT. Protein sequence: CASSPAGGRGRTEAFF.

This clonotype was found many times. This sequence joins TRBV20-1 and TRBJ2-1, with D maybe TRBD2 (5 bases). In germline, CDR1 is DFQATT, CDR2 SNEGSKA (reference sequence). V lost 3 bases to trimming and J lost 3 bases, with 12 bases between them. The CDR3 spans 14 residues. CDR3 region: CSARWRKGYNEQFF. The CDR3 nucleotides read TGCAGTGCTAGGTGGAGGAAAGGCTACAATGAGCAGTTCTTC.

This clonotype was detected many times. The genes are TRBV5-6 and TRBJ1-1; TRBD1 agrees at 8 bases. The ends lost 4 bases at V and 7 bases at J; junction bases unmatched: 12. The CDR3 extends over 15 amino acids. Per germline, CDR1 SGHDT and CDR2 YYEEEE. The CDR3 loop is CASSPWDRRGGEAFF. The CDR3 DNA reads as TGTGCCAGCAGCCCGTGGGACAGGAGAGGGGGTGAAGCTTTCTTT.

This chain links TRBV19 with TRBJ2-2; either TRBD1 or TRBD2 may fit D (5 bases each). V lost 3 bases and J 0 bases, leaving 8 bases between the germline ends. The CDR3 consists of 15 residues. Germline V gives CDR1 LNHDA, CDR2 SQIVND (reference sequence). The CDR3 coding sequence is TGTGCCAGTAGTATGTTGGGGGCGAACACCGGGGAGCTGTTTTTT. Its translation: CASSMLGANTGELFF.

The sample holds a few counts of this clonotype. This chain uses TRBV7-9 with TRBJ2-7; D gene ambiguous. V dropped 5 bases and J dropped 5 bases, with 10 bases sitting between them. This CDR3 comprises 12 residues. Per the germline V gene, CDR1 is SEHNR and CDR2 is FQNEAQ (reference sequence). This CDR3 is CASSPWANEQYF. The CDR3 DNA follows: TGTGCCAGCAGCCCGTGGGCAAACGAGCAGTACTTC.

This clonotype showed up many times. CDR3 nucleotides: TGCGCCAGCAGCTTGGTCGGGGGGCGCATCGACGAGCAGTACTTC. This sequence encodes CASSLVGGRIDEQYF. The chain links TRBV5-1 to TRBJ2-7; D possibly corresponds to TRBD2 (7 bases). From germline, CDR1 is SGHRS and CDR2 YFSETQ. The CDR3 is 15 residues long. Trimming pared 0 bases from V and 5 bases from J, leaving 15 bases between. The whole variable domain, filled in from reference TRBV5-1 and TRBJ2-7, reads KAGVTQTPRYLIKTRGQQVTLSCSPISGHRSVSWYQQTPGQGLQFLFEYFSETQRNKGNFPGRFSGRQFSNSRSEMNVSTLELGDSALYLCASSLVGGRIDEQYFGPGTRLTVT.

By proportion, this clonotype is medium-sized. The V gene is TRBV20-1, the J gene TRBJ2-7; 8 bases agree with TRBD2. V gave up 0 bases and J gave up 3 bases; unmatched junction bases: 10. The CDR3 is 16 residues long. Per germline, CDR1 DFQATT and CDR2 SNEGSKA (reference sequence). The CDR3 DNA sequence: TGCAGTGCTAGAGATTGGGCTAGCGGGCCCAACTACGAGCAGTACTTC. This translates into CSARDWASGPNYEQYF.

This clonotype was observed at least ten times. In DNA form, the CDR3 reads TGCAGCGTTGGGGTTATAGGGGGCTCCTACGAGCAGTACTTC. Its translation is CSVGVIGGSYEQYF. This chain links TRBV29-1 with TRBJ2-7; TRBD1 is a possible D gene (6 bases). Germline CDR1 reads SQVTM; CDR2 reads ANQGSEA. This CDR3 has 14 amino acids. Trimming cost V 4 bases and J 0 bases, with 13 bases left between them.

This clonotype was detected many times. The rearrangement links TRBV11-3 to TRBJ2-7; 7 positions match TRBD2. Germline loops: CDR1 SGHNT, CDR2 YENEEA. V trimming: 3 bases; J trimming: 2 bases; junction bases outside the gene matches: 7. This CDR3 comprises 15 residues. CDR3 nucleotides: TGTGCCAGCAGCTTCCGCGGGAGTGGGGCCTACGAGCAGTACTTC. Amino acids: CASSFRGSGAYEQYF.

Only a few counts were recorded for this clonotype. The CDR3 DNA follows: TGTGCCAGCAGCCCCCGTGGGGGACCTAACTATGGCTACACCTTC. It translates to CASSPRGGPNYGYTF. The rearrangement uses TRBV3-1 and TRBJ1-2, with D possibly TRBD1 on 5 matching bases. Trimming shortened V by 4 bases and J by 0 bases, and 12 bases separated the two germline ends. In germline, CDR1 is LGHDT, CDR2 YNNKEL (reference sequence). This CDR3 is 15 amino acids long.

The genes are TRBV6-2 or TRBV6-3 and TRBJ2-7; 7 bases match TRBD2. Germline V gene sequence: CDR1 MNHEY, CDR2 SVGEGT. V lost 7 bases to trimming and J lost 1 base; unmatched junction nucleotides: 19. The CDR3 spans 18 residues. This CDR3 is CASKERGMSIARSYEQYF. The CDR3 DNA reads TGTGCCAGCAAGGAGCGGGGCATGTCGATAGCTCGATCCTACGAGCAGTACTTC.

In its sample, this clonotype was seen many times. This chain links TRBV6-6 with TRBJ1-5; no reliable D call. The germline V gene encodes CDR1 MNHNY and CDR2 SVGAGI (reference sequence). Trimming removed 2 bases at V and 7 bases at J, with 9 bases between. The CDR3 is 13 residues long. CDR3 protein: CASSYTPEQPQHF. CDR3 in DNA: TGTGCCAGCAGTTACACCCCCGAACAGCCCCAGCATTTT.

This chain links TRBV12-3 or TRBV12-4 with TRBJ1-5; possibly TRBD1 for D (6 bases). V was shortened by 6 bases and J by 4 bases, with 16 bases between the two germline ends. CDR3 length: 15 residues. CDR3 protein: CASRPTGSRNQPQHF. CDR3 nucleotides: TGTGCCAGCAGGCCAACAGGGAGTCGAAATCAGCCCCAGCATTTT.

This clonotype was picked up a small number of times. The V gene is TRBV12-3 or TRBV12-4, the J gene TRBJ2-5; 7 bases align to TRBD2. Germline trimming cut 6 bases from V and 3 bases from J; bases unmatched to any gene: 7. The length of the CDR3 is 14 residues. CDR3 in DNA: TGTGCCAGCAGCCCCTACGGGGGGAAAGAGACCCAGTACTTC. Its protein product is CASSPYGGKETQYF.

Ten or more counts support this clonotype. The rearrangement uses TRBV7-2 and TRBJ2-3, with 9 positions matching TRBD1. The CDR3 has 19 amino acids. The V gene's germline CDR1 is SGHTA and CDR2 FQGNSA. Trimming took 5 bases from V and 0 from J; bases not matched to a gene: 15. Written as DNA, the CDR3 is TGTGCCAGCAGCACCACCCGGGACAGGGCACCCTCTAGCACAGATACGCAGTATTTT. This gives the protein CASSTTRDRAPSSTDTQYF.

The V and J genes are TRBV19 and TRBJ2-3; TRBD2 matches at 11 bases. V was pared by 5 bases and J by 0 bases, with 4 bases of the junction left unmatched. This CDR3 has 16 amino acids. Per germline, CDR1 LNHDA and CDR2 SQIVND (reference sequence). This chain's CDR3 is CASSVRLAGSTDTQYF. The CDR3, as DNA: TGTGCCAGTAGTGTCCGACTAGCGGGGAGCACAGATACGCAGTATTTT.

In this sample, this clonotype turned up many times. The rearrangement links TRBV6-2 or TRBV6-3 to TRBJ1-2; TRBD1 matches at 7 bases. The CDR3 has 13 residues. CDR1 MNHEY and CDR2 SVGEGT come from the germline V gene. V gave up 4 bases and J gave up 6 bases; unmatched junction bases: 5. In nucleotides, the CDR3 is TGTGCCAGCAGTTCCGACAGGGAAGATGGCTACACCTTC. As protein: CASSSDREDGYTF.

In this sample, this clonotype turned up many times. This chain connects TRBV3-1 to TRBJ1-4, with no clear D. Germline CDR1 and CDR2: LGHDT and YNNKEL (reference sequence). The length of the CDR3 is 12 residues. With 3 bases removed from V and 13 bases from J, the gap between germline ends came to 12 bases. The CDR3 nucleotides read TGTGCCAGCAGCCATGAACAGTCAGGACTGTTTTTT. This translates into CASSHEQSGLFF.